What follows are 25 T cell receptor beta chains derived from one specimen sequenced in a study of read filtering for tumor transcriptome and immune sequencing. This library used roughly 0.4 ug RNA and molecular barcoded adaptors spanning alpha/delta and beta/gamma chains. TCRdb used MiXCR to reprocess the reads, holding one entry per CDR3 protein. The sample holds about 86,000 distinct CDR3 sequences, 10% to 15% seen once. Sequencing was performed on a population of CD138-negative cells sorted from bone marrow. These receptors were taken from a donor at least 40 years old with multiple myeloma.

This clonotype occurred many times. J is TRBJ2-1 and V is TRBV7-3, with 10 nucleotides matching TRBD2. Looked up from germline, CDR1 is SGHTA and CDR2 is FQGTGA. J lost 6 bases, V lost 3 bases, and 2 bases had no gene match. This CDR3 region has 14 residues. CDR3 loop: CASSFASGSNEQFF. Here the CDR3 DNA reads TGTGCCAGCAGCTTTGCTAGCGGGAGCAATGAGCAGTTCTTC.

This clonotype was seen at least ten times. The CDR3: CSVELLRQPNEQFF. For the CDR3, the DNA is TGCAGCGTTGAATTACTAAGACAGCCCAATGAGCAGTTCTTC. This chain links TRBV29-1 with TRBJ2-1; a weak D match, TRBD1 (5 bases). Between the trimmed V and J ends, which lost 2 bases and 6 bases, there was a span of 14 bases. The CDR3 length is 14 residues. Germline V gene data show CDR1 as SQVTM and CDR2 as ANQGSEA.

This clonotype has just a few counts. The V gene is TRBV6-1, the J gene TRBJ1-3; D is possibly TRBD1 (6 bases). V was clipped by 2 bases and J by 0 bases, with 11 bases between them. CDR3 size: 16 residues. Germline V gives CDR1 MNHNS, CDR2 SASEGT. This CDR3 is CASSELDSSSGNTIYF. CDR3 DNA: TGTGCCAGCAGTGAATTGGACAGCTCCTCTGGAAACACCATATATTTT.

At least ten counts were recorded for this clonotype. The V gene is TRBV2, the J gene TRBJ2-1; unclear D gene. The CDR3 covers 13 residues. V shed 4 bases and J shed 7 bases, with 11 bases lying between them. Germline V gives CDR1 SNHLY, CDR2 FYNNEI. CDR3 residues: CASSGTVINEQFF. Here the CDR3 DNA reads TGTGCCAGCAGTGGGACGGTGATAAATGAGCAGTTCTTC. Full variable domain (remainder filled in from reference TRBV2 and TRBJ2-1): EPEVTQTPSHQVTQMGQEVILRCVPISNHLYFYWYRQILGQKVEFLVSFYNNEISEKSEIFDDQFSVERPDGSNFTLKIRSTKLEDSAMYFCASSGTVINEQFFGPGTRLTVL.

A few counts support this clonotype. The rearrangement uses TRBV5-1 and TRBJ2-7; D might be TRBD1 (5 bases). Trimming removed 2 bases at V and 1 base at J, with 13 bases between. The CDR3 contains 15 residues. Germline loops: CDR1 SGHRS, CDR2 YFSETQ. The CDR3 region is CASSFLAGSSYEQYF. The CDR3 nucleotides read TGCGCCAGCAGCTTTTTGGCAGGGTCATCCTACGAGCAGTACTTC.

About this clonotype: Possible read error: a much larger clone is one base away. The DNA for the CDR3 is TGTGCCGGCAGTGAATGGGGGAGGGGCCCCCTGGACACTGAAGCTTTCTTT. Amino acid sequence: CAGSEWGRGPLDTEAFF. The V gene is TRBV25-1, the J gene TRBJ1-1; the D gene is possibly TRBD1 (5 bases). CDR1 is MGHDK, CDR2 SYGVNS, per germline. CDR3 size: 17 residues.

The table lists this clonotype with many counts. The chain joins TRBV5-1 to TRBJ2-3; D is unresolved. The CDR3 runs to 13 residues. In germline, CDR1 is SGHRS, CDR2 YFSETQ. V was shortened by 4 bases and J by 4 bases, with 10 bases between the two germline ends. CDR3 sequence (DNA): TGCGCCAGCAGCCCCCCGAGTCCAGATACGCAGTATTTT. Translated, it gives CASSPPSPDTQYF.

The table lists this clonotype with a few counts. This may stem from a read error, because a much larger clone lies one nucleotide away. The chain has TRBV12-3 or TRBV12-4 and TRBJ2-1; D gene uncertain. Trimming shortened V by 2 bases and J by 6 bases, and 11 bases separated the two germline ends. CDR3 length: 14 amino acids. The CDR3 sequence is CASSLSHKFNEQFF. The CDR3 DNA sequence: TGTGCCAGCAGTTTAAGCCACAAGTTCAATGAGCAGTTCTTC.

This clonotype was observed at least ten times. The chain joins TRBV20-1 to TRBJ1-2; no reliable D call. V lost 6 bases to trimming and J lost 8 bases, with 10 bases between them. The CDR3 covers 10 residues. In germline, CDR1 is DFQATT, CDR2 SNEGSKA (reference sequence). The chain's CDR3 is CSAASLGYTF. In nucleotides, the CDR3 is TGCAGTGCGGCGTCGCTAGGCTACACCTTC.

This clonotype came up many times. The chain carries TRBV10-3 and TRBJ1-5; no firm D call. The CDR3 sequence is 15 residues long. Trimming removed 0 bases from V and 1 base from J, with 7 bases in between. Germline values: CDR1 ENHRY, CDR2 SYGVKD. CDR3 nucleotide sequence: TGTGCCATCAGTGAGTCGGGCCGGAGCAATCAGCCCCAGCATTTT. Translation gives CAISESGRSNQPQHF.

This clonotype came up many times. J is TRBJ2-7 and V is TRBV19; 8 positions match TRBD2. Germline lookup yields CDR1 LNHDA and CDR2 SQIVND (reference sequence). V trimming: 6 bases; J trimming: 7 bases; junction bases outside the gene matches: 8. The CDR3 runs to 13 residues. The CDR3 loop reads CASRGAGVGEQYF. The CDR3, as DNA: TGTGCCAGTAGAGGAGCGGGAGTGGGGGAGCAGTACTTC.

This clonotype was picked up many times. The CDR3, as DNA: TGTGCCAGCAGCTTAGCCAGCGGGCGACACAATGAGCAGTTCTTC. Its protein is CASSLASGRHNEQFF. The V and J genes are TRBV7-8 and TRBJ2-1; D perhaps matches TRBD2 (6 bases). The CDR3 runs 15 residues. Germline V gives CDR1 SGHVS, CDR2 FQNEAQ. Deletions cut 0 bases from V and 5 bases from J, with 11 bases between.

The chain carries TRBV29-1 and TRBJ1-1; no clear D. CDR1 and CDR2 from the germline V gene are SQVTM and ANQGSEA. The CDR3 is made up of 10 amino acids. The V end was cut by 3 bases, the J end by 14 bases, with 13 bases between. The CDR3 loop reads CSVDIACVFF. CDR3 DNA: TGCAGCGTTGATATAGCATGTGTGTTCTTT.

The chain couples TRBV9 to TRBJ2-3; tentatively, D is TRBD1 (5 bases). The CDR3 loop spans 13 amino acids. From germline, CDR1 is SGDLS and CDR2 YYNGEE. Trimming pared 0 bases from V and 9 bases from J, leaving 11 bases between. The CDR3 region has the DNA TGTGCCAGCAGCGTAGTAGCAGGGCGCACGCAGTATTTT. This sequence encodes CASSVVAGRTQYF.

The table lists this clonotype with a few counts. A single base separates this from a much larger clone, so it may be a read error. The chain links TRBV6-2 or TRBV6-3 to TRBJ1-5; perhaps TRBD1 as D (5 bases). CDR3 length equals 15 residues. Trimming removed 2 bases from V and 3 bases from J, with 11 bases in between. The germline gives CDR1 MNHEY, CDR2 SVGEGT. CDR3 bases: TGTGCCAGCAGTTACGTGGGGCGCCTCAATCAGCCCCAGCATTTT. Its protein is CASSYVGRLNQPQHF.

This clonotype was found many times. V usage is TRBV9 and J usage is TRBJ2-3; TRBD2 agrees at 13 bases. The germline gives CDR1 SGDLS, CDR2 YYNGEE. V dropped 4 bases and J dropped 4; count of bases not matched to a gene: 6. The CDR3 sequence is 16 residues long. The CDR3 DNA sequence: TGTGCCAGCAGCCCTCGGACTAGCGGGAGCGCAGATACGCAGTATTTT. This encodes CASSPRTSGSADTQYF.

This clonotype has just a few counts. The chain has TRBV11-3 and TRBJ2-2; 10 bases agree with TRBD2. The CDR3 spans 17 residues. Trimming cost V 6 bases and J 4 bases; bases outside gene matches: 11. Germline V gives CDR1 SGHNT, CDR2 YENEEA. Written as DNA, the CDR3 is TGTGCCAGCAGGTTGGGACTAGCGAGAGAACCCACCGGGGAGCTGTTTTTT. The encoded protein is CASRLGLAREPTGELFF.

Remarks on this clonotype: This likely came from a read error, as a far larger clone is one base away. Given the absence of the conserved phenylalanine or tryptophan at the CDR3 end, a read error is likely. This chain connects TRBV6-1 to TRBJ1-5; D call uncertain. The V and J ends lost 5 bases and 6 bases respectively, with 17 bases between them. CDR1 is MNHNS and CDR2 is SASEGT in the germline V gene. This CDR3 is built from 15 residues. Here the CDR3 reads CASSYYLPPSQPQHS. The CDR3 DNA follows: TGTGCCAGCAGTTACTACCTCCCCCCCAGTCAGCCCCAGCATTCT.

The sample holds many counts of this clonotype. A much larger clone differs by one base, so this may be a read error. The V and J genes are TRBV29-1 and TRBJ2-1; D ambiguous. Germline CDR1 reads SQVTM; CDR2 reads ANQGSEA. This CDR3 is 12 amino acids long. The CDR3 here is CSVRELLNGQFF. CDR3 nucleotide sequence: TGCAGCGTTCGTGAGTTGCTCAATGGGCAGTTCTTC.

In this sample, this clonotype turned up many times. The CDR3 protein is CASSTIRVGFPYEQYF. In DNA, the CDR3 is TGTGCCAGCAGCACAATTCGTGTCGGGTTTCCCTACGAGCAGTACTTC. This chain uses TRBV28 with TRBJ2-7, with D hard to call. Germline lookup yields CDR1 MDHEN and CDR2 SYDVKM. V was clipped by 6 bases and J by 2 bases, with 20 bases between them. There are 16 residues in the CDR3.

The rearrangement uses TRBV11-1 and TRBJ2-1, with a tentative D call TRBD2 (6 bases). Between the trimmed V and J ends, which lost 6 bases and 2 bases, there was a span of 14 bases. Germline lookup yields CDR1 SGHAT and CDR2 FQDESV (reference sequence). The CDR3 extends over 15 amino acids. CDR3 nucleotide sequence: TGTGCCAGCAGACGGGAGAGGGAAGCCTACAATGAGCAGTTCTTC. Translated: CASRREREAYNEQFF. The full variable domain, completed using reference TRBV11-1 and TRBJ2-1, is EAEVAQSPRYKITEKSQAVAFWCDPISGHATLYWYRQILGQGPELLVQFQDESVVDDSQLPKDRFSAERLKGVDSTLKIQPAELGDSAMYLCASRREREAYNEQFFGPGTRLTVL.

There are many counts of this clonotype. The rearrangement joins TRBV7-3 to TRBJ2-2; D uncertain. Per the germline V gene, CDR1 is SGHTA and CDR2 is FQGTGA. V dropped 3 bases and J dropped 0 bases, with 14 bases sitting between them. CDR3 length equals 17 residues. The CDR3 DNA sequence: TGTGCCAGCAGCTTCGAGCTAAACCTCGCGAACACCGGGGAGCTGTTTTTT. Its translation is CASSFELNLANTGELFF.

This clonotype was found many times. V and J are TRBV2 and TRBJ2-3, with D perhaps assigned TRBD1 or TRBD2 (6 bases each). From germline, CDR1 is SNHLY and CDR2 FYNNEI. Trimming shortened V by 8 bases and J by 5 bases, and 17 bases separated the two germline ends. The CDR3 runs to 14 residues. Written as DNA, the CDR3 is TGTGCCAGCGGGGGGCGGGGTGAACGAGATACGCAGTATTTT. It codes for CASGGRGERDTQYF.

This clonotype was seen many times. This chain links TRBV20-1 with TRBJ2-3, with 8 positions matching TRBD2. Germline CDR1 DFQATT, CDR2 SNEGSKA (reference sequence). Trimming cost V 5 bases and J 2 bases; bases outside gene matches: 9. The CDR3 covers 15 residues. CDR3: CSADPGLGPTDTQYF. Here the CDR3 DNA reads TGCAGTGCTGACCCGGGACTAGGTCCCACAGATACGCAGTATTTT.

This clonotype was recorded at least ten times. The chain has TRBV5-1 and TRBJ1-6; D unclear. CDR1 and CDR2 from the germline V gene are SGHRS and YFSETQ. The germline V and J ends were trimmed by 1 base and 0 bases, with 11 bases remaining between them. The CDR3 sequence is 17 residues long. For the CDR3, the DNA is TGCGCCAGCAGCTTGACAGCGGCGAGCTCCTATAATTCACCCCTCCACTTT. Translated: CASSLTAASSYNSPLHF.